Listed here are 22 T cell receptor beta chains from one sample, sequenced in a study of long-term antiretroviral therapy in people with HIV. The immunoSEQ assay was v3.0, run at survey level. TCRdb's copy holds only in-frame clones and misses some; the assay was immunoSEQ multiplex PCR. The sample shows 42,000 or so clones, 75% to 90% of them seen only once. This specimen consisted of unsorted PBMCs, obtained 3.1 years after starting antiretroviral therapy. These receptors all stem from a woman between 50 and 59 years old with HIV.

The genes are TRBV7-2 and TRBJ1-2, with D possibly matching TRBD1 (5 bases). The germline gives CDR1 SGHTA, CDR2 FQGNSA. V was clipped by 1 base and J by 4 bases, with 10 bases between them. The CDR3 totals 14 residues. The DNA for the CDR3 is TGTGCCAGCAGCTTAGGGGGGAGGGGCTATGGCTACACCTTC. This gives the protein CASSLGGRGYGYTF.

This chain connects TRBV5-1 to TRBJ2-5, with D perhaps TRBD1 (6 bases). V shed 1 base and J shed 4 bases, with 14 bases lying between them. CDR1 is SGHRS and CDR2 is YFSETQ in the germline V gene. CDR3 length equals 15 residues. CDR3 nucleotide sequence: TGCGCCAGCAGCTTGTCGGCAGGGGACGGAGAGACCCAGTACTTC. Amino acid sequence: CASSLSAGDGETQYF.

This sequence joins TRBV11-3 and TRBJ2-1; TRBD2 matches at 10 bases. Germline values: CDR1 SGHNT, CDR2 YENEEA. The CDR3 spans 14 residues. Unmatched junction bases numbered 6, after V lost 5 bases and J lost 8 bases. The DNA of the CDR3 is TGTGCCAGCAGCCCTAGCGGGGGCCCTCATGAGCAGTTCTTC. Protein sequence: CASSPSGGPHEQFF.

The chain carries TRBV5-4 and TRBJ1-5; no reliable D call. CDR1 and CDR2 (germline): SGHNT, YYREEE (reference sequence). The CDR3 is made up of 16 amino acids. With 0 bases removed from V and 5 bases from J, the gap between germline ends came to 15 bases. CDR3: CASSLDGISVDQPQHF. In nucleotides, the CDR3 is TGTGCCAGCAGCTTGGATGGCATATCGGTCGATCAGCCCCAGCATTTT.

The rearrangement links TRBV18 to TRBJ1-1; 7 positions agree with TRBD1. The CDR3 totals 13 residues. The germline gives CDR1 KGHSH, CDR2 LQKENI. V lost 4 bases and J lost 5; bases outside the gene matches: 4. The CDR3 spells CASSQGALTEAFF. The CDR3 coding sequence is TGTGCCAGCTCACAGGGGGCGCTGACTGAAGCTTTCTTT.

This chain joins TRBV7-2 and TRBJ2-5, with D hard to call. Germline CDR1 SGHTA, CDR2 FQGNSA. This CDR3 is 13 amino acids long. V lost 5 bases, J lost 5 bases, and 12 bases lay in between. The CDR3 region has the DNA TGTGCCAGCAGCCCACGGACGAGGGAGACCCAGTACTTC. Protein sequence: CASSPRTRETQYF.

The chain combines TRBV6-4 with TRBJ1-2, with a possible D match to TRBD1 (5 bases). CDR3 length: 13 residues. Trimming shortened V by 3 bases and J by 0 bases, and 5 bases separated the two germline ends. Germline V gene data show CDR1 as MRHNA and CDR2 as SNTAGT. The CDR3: CASSEGANYGYTF. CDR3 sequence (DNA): TGTGCCAGCAGTGAGGGGGCTAACTATGGCTACACCTTC.

CDR3 DNA: TGCGCCAGCAGCATTTTGACAGGGACTAACTATGGCTACACCTTC. The encoded protein is CASSILTGTNYGYTF. The chain joins TRBV5-1 to TRBJ1-2; 7 positions match TRBD1. J gave up 0 bases and V 4 bases, and 6 bases lay outside the gene matches. CDR3 length equals 15 residues. Germline-derived CDR1 and CDR2 are SGHRS and YFSETQ.

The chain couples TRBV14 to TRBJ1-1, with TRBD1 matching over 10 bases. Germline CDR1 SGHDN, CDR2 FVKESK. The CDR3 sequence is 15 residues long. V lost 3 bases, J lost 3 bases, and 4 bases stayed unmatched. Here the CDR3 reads CASSQPDRGDTEAFF. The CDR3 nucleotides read TGTGCCAGCAGCCAGCCGGACAGGGGGGACACTGAAGCTTTCTTT. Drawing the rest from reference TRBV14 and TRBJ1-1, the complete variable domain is EAGVTQFPSHSVIEKGQTVTLRCDPISGHDNLYWYRRVMGKEIKFLLHFVKESKQDESGMPNNRFLAERTGGTYSTLKVQPAELEDSGVYFCASSQPDRGDTEAFFGQGTRLTVV.

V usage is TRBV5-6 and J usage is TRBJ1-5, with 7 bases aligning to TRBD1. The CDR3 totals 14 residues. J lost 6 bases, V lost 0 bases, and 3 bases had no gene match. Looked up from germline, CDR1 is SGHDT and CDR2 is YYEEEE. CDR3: CASSLGQGGQPQHF. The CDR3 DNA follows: TGTGCCAGCAGCTTGGGACAGGGCGGTCAGCCCCAGCATTTT.

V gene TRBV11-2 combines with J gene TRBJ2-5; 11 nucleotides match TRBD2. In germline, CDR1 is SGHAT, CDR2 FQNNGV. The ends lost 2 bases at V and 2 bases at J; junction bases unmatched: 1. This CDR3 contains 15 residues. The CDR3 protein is CASSLLAGGQETQYF. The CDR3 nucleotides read TGTGCCAGCAGCTTACTAGCGGGGGGACAAGAGACCCAGTACTTC.

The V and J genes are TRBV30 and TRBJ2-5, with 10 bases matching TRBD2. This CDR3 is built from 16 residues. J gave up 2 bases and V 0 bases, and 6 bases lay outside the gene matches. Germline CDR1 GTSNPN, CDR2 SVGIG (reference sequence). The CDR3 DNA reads TGTGCCTGGAGTGTACCTATTAGCGGGGGGCAAGAGACCCAGTACTTC. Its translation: CAWSVPISGGQETQYF.

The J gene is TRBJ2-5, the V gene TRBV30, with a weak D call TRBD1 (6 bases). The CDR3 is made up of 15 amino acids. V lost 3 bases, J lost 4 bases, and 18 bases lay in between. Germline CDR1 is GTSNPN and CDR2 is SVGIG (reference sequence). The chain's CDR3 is CAWRIYPGQLETQYF. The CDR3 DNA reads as TGTGCCTGGAGGATCTACCCCGGACAGCTAGAGACCCAGTACTTC.

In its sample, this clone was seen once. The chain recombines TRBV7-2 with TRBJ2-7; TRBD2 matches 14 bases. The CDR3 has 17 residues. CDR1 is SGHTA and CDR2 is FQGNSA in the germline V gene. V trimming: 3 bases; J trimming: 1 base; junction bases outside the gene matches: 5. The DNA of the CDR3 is TGTGCCAGCAGCTTCTCGGGACTAGCGGGGGTGTCCTACGAGCAGTACTTC. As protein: CASSFSGLAGVSYEQYF.

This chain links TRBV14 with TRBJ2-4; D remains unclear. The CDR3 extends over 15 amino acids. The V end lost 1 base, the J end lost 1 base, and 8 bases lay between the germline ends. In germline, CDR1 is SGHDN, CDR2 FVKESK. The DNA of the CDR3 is TGTGCCAGCAGCCAAGGGGCTGGTGCCAAAAACATTCAGTACTTC. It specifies CASSQGAGAKNIQYF.

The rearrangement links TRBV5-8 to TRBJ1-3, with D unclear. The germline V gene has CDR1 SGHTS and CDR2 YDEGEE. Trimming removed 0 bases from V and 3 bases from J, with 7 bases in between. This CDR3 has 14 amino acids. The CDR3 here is CASSLERIGNTIYF. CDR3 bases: TGTGCCAGCAGCTTGGAGAGGATTGGAAACACCATATATTTT.

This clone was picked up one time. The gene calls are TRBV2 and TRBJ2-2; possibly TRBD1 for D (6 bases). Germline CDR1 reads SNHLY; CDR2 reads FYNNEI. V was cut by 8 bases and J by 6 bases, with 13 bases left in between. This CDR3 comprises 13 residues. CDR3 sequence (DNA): TGTGCCAGCTCCTACAGGGTGGCCGGGGAGCTGTTTTTT. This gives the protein CASSYRVAGELFF.

CDR3 sequence reads: CASSLVGAKGETQYF. The CDR3 DNA is TGTGCCAGCAGCTTAGTCGGGGCTAAAGGAGAGACCCAGTACTTC. The rearrangement uses TRBV7-2 and TRBJ2-5, with D perhaps matching TRBD1 or TRBD2 (5 bases each). The CDR3 sequence is 15 residues long. The V and J ends lost 1 base and 4 bases respectively, with 13 bases between them. CDR1 and CDR2 from the germline V gene are SGHTA and FQGNSA.

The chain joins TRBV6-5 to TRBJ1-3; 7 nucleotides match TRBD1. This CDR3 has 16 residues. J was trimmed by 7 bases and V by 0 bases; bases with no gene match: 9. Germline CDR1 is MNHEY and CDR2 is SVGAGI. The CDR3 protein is CASSYSSGGQGNTIYF. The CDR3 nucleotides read TGTGCCAGCAGTTACTCTTCAGGGGGGCAAGGGAACACCATATATTTT.

The CDR3 loop reads CASSEYPGQGNEQFF. The CDR3 DNA is TGTGCCAGCAGTGAATACCCGGGACAGGGCAATGAGCAGTTCTTC. The chain combines TRBV6-4 with TRBJ2-1, with 9 bases identical to TRBD1. The CDR3 is 15 residues long. J gave up 6 bases and V 3 bases, and 6 bases lay outside the gene matches. Germline V lookup: CDR1 MRHNA, CDR2 SNTAGT.

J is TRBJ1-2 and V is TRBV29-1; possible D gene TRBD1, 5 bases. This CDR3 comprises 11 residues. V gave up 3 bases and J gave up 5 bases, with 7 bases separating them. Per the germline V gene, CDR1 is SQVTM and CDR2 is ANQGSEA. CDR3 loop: CSVEGGYGYTF. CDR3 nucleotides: TGCAGCGTTGAGGGGGGATATGGCTACACCTTC.

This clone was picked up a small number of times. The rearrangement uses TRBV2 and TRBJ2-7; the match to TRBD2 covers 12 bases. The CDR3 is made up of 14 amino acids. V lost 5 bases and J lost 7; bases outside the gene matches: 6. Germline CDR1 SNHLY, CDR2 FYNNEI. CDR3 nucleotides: TGTGCCAGCAGTAGAATTACTAGCGGGGGGGAGCAGTACTTC. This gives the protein CASSRITSGGEQYF.